Each of the 28 T cell receptor beta chains below was sequenced from the same sample in a study of cytomegalovirus exposure and HLA in healthy donors. PCR amplification relied on 60 Vbeta primers (plus 13 Jbeta primers). Some clones are missing from TCRdb's copy, which holds only in-frame ones; the method was immunoSEQ multiplex PCR. This sample contains just under 60,000 clones. The sample was PBMCs. Receptors were obtained from a male donor in good health and CMV-seronegative.

The chain couples TRBV4-2 to TRBJ1-1; 8 nucleotides agree with TRBD1. This CDR3 region has 14 residues. Germline V CDR1 and CDR2: LGHNA, YNFKEQ. Germline trimming cut 3 bases from V and 4 bases from J; bases unmatched to any gene: 4. This CDR3 reads CASSHPGQGTEAFF. The CDR3 DNA reads TGTGCCAGCAGCCACCCAGGACAGGGCACTGAAGCTTTCTTT.

On this clone: Other DNA sequences of this sample code for an identical CDR3. This sequence joins TRBV18 and TRBJ1-1, with TRBD1 identical over 7 bases. The J segment lost 8 bases and the V segment lost 3 bases, leaving 3 bases of the junction unmatched. This CDR3 is 12 amino acids long. Per germline, CDR1 KGHSH and CDR2 LQKENI. CDR3 coding DNA: TGTGCCAGCTCACCCTCAGGGGGGGAAGCTTTCTTT. It codes for CASSPSGGEAFF.

The chain uses TRBV7-2 and TRBJ1-1; the match to TRBD1 covers 10 bases. CDR3 size: 17 residues. V dropped 5 bases and J dropped 6; count of bases not matched to a gene: 15. Germline V gives CDR1 SGHTA, CDR2 FQGNSA. The CDR3 nucleotides are TGTGCCAGCAGCCGCCGGGACAGGGGAAAGTTAAGCGCTGAAGCTTTCTTT. Translating gives CASSRRDRGKLSAEAFF.

CDR3 nucleotides: TGTGCCAGCAGCCGAACTAGGACAGGAGGTAACGAGCAGTACTTC. Encoded protein: CASSRTRTGGNEQYF. The chain carries TRBV28 and TRBJ2-7; 7 nucleotides match TRBD1. The CDR3 consists of 15 residues. V shed 6 bases and J 5 bases; nucleotides not matched to a gene: 13. Germline CDR1 and CDR2: MDHEN and SYDVKM.

The rearrangement joins TRBV4-1 to TRBJ2-7; 8 nucleotides match TRBD1. The CDR3 sequence is 15 residues long. Trimming cost V 3 bases and J 5 bases; bases outside gene matches: 9. CDR1 and CDR2 from the germline V gene are MGHRA and YSYEKL. The CDR3 here is CASSHSWTGRNEQYF. The CDR3 bases are TGCGCCAGCAGCCATTCCTGGACAGGGCGAAACGAGCAGTACTTC.

The rearrangement uses TRBV2 and TRBJ2-5; D might be TRBD1 (5 bases). With the DNA end fitting TRBJ2-7 better, the J assignment may be wrong. The germline CDR1 and CDR2 sequences are SNHLY and FYNNEI. The CDR3 has 13 amino acids. The CDR3: CASKETESYEQYF. CDR3 nucleotides: TGTGCCAGCAAGGAGACAGAATCCTACGAGCAGTACTTC.

The chain couples TRBV28 to TRBJ1-4; 7 bases align to TRBD1. The germline CDR1 and CDR2 sequences are MDHEN and SYDVKM. This CDR3 spans 20 amino acids. Trimming took 1 base from V and 0 from J; bases not matched to a gene: 14. CDR3 in amino acids: CASSLFDLGTDETTNEKLFF. In nucleotides, the CDR3 is TGTGCCAGCAGTTTATTCGATCTAGGGACAGACGAGACAACTAATGAAAAACTGTTTTTT.

The V and J genes are TRBV4-2 and TRBJ2-7; D gene ambiguous. This CDR3 comprises 14 residues. The germline V and J ends were trimmed by 0 bases and 3 bases, with 9 bases remaining between them. Germline CDR1 LGHNA, CDR2 YNFKEQ. The CDR3 region is CASSQESRDYEQYF. CDR3 DNA: TGTGCCAGCAGCCAAGAGTCTAGAGACTACGAGCAGTACTTC.

The chain joins TRBV29-1 to TRBJ2-5; D ambiguous. V was trimmed by 0 bases and J by 4 bases, leaving 12 bases between them. The germline gives CDR1 SQVTM, CDR2 ANQGSEA. The CDR3 loop spans 14 amino acids. In DNA, the CDR3 is TGCAGCGTTGAAGATCTTCTTAGGAGAGAGACCCAGTACTTC. This encodes CSVEDLLRRETQYF.

The J gene is TRBJ2-3, the V gene TRBV5-4; D is uncertain. The CDR3 length is 14 residues. CDR1 is SGHNT, CDR2 YYREEE, per germline (reference sequence). Trimming removed 0 bases from V and 4 bases from J, with 9 bases in between. DNA for the CDR3: TGTGCCAGCAGCTTGGGGCGTGACTCAGATACGCAGTATTTT. Translating it yields CASSLGRDSDTQYF.

This chain joins TRBV7-9 and TRBJ1-1; a possible D gene is TRBD1 (5 bases). The CDR3 has 15 residues. Germline-derived CDR1 and CDR2 are SEHNR and FQNEAQ (reference sequence). V dropped 5 bases and J dropped 6 bases, with 19 bases sitting between them. CDR3 sequence reads: CASSPVTGGKAEAFF. CDR3 DNA: TGTGCCAGCAGCCCCGTCACTGGGGGGAAGGCTGAAGCTTTCTTT.

J is TRBJ2-7 and V is TRBV6-1; maybe TRBD1 (5 bases). In germline, CDR1 is MNHNS, CDR2 SASEGT. V was pared by 2 bases and J by 1 base, with 12 bases between. CDR3 length: 15 residues. CDR3 amino acids: CASSESLAGSYEQYF. The CDR3 DNA reads as TGTGCCAGCAGTGAATCCTTAGCAGGGTCCTACGAGCAGTACTTC.

The chain employs TRBV2 and TRBJ2-7; no reliable D call. Trimming removed 3 bases at V and 2 bases at J, with 11 bases between. The CDR3 consists of 14 residues. Germline CDR1 is SNHLY and CDR2 is FYNNEI. The DNA of the CDR3 is TGTGCCAGCAGTGATTCTCAGATCGCCTACGAGCAGTACTTC. This codes for CASSDSQIAYEQYF.

The chain links TRBV30 to TRBJ2-3, with TRBD1 identical over 9 bases. V lost 2 bases to trimming and J lost 0 bases; unmatched junction nucleotides: 6. The CDR3 has 16 amino acids. The germline CDR1 and CDR2 sequences are GTSNPN and SVGIG (reference sequence). Written as DNA, the CDR3 is TGTGCCTGGAGTCCATCCGACAGGGGGAGCACAGATACGCAGTATTTT. This sequence encodes CAWSPSDRGSTDTQYF.

The V and J genes are TRBV29-1 and TRBJ1-1, with D possibly being TRBD1 (6 bases). Trimming took off 1 base at V and 4 bases at J, with 13 bases between the two ends. The CDR3 consists of 14 residues. Germline V gives CDR1 SQVTM, CDR2 ANQGSEA. This CDR3 reads CSVEGAGAGTEAFF. As DNA, the CDR3 is TGCAGCGTTGAAGGGGCGGGGGCGGGCACTGAAGCTTTCTTT.

Turning to this clone: Other nucleotide sequences from this sample produce the same CDR3. The V call is TRBV6-6, the J call TRBJ2-1; D is unclear. Trimming shortened V by 4 bases and J by 0 bases, and 4 bases separated the two germline ends. The CDR3 sequence is 13 residues long. In germline, CDR1 is MNHNY, CDR2 SVGAGI (reference sequence). CDR3 loop: CASSSGSYNEQFF. Here the CDR3 DNA reads TGTGCCAGCAGTTCCGGCTCCTACAATGAGCAGTTCTTC.

V is TRBV28 and J is TRBJ1-2; no clear D gene. CDR1 is MDHEN and CDR2 is SYDVKM in the germline V gene. Trimming shortened V by 4 bases and J by 6 bases, and 6 bases separated the two germline ends. There are 11 residues in the CDR3. The CDR3: CASSWADGYTF. The CDR3 region has the DNA TGTGCCAGCAGTTGGGCTGATGGCTACACCTTC.

Concerning this clone: Additional DNA sequences in this sample encode the identical CDR3. The chain employs TRBV7-8 and TRBJ1-1; D not resolved. The CDR3 length is 13 residues. Trimming took off 4 bases at V and 0 bases at J, with 6 bases between the two ends. CDR1 SGHVS and CDR2 FQNEAQ come from the germline V gene. CDR3 in amino acids: CASSSGVNTEAFF. In DNA, the CDR3 is TGTGCCAGCAGCTCCGGGGTGAACACTGAAGCTTTCTTT.

This sequence joins TRBV7-2 and TRBJ2-7; TRBD2 is a possible D gene (8 bases). Trimming shortened V by 5 bases and J by 5 bases, and 22 bases separated the two germline ends. The CDR3 has 16 amino acids. CDR1 is SGHTA, CDR2 FQGNSA, per germline. The CDR3 spells CASSRGGAGGWNEQYF. The CDR3 DNA sequence: TGTGCCAGCAGCCGGGGGGGGGCAGGGGGGTGGAACGAGCAGTACTTC.

As for this clone: The same CDR3 arises from other DNA sequences in this sample as well. The rearrangement links TRBV28 to TRBJ1-2; tentative D call: TRBD1 (5 bases). Trimming removed 4 bases from V and 4 bases from J, with 16 bases in between. The CDR3 has 15 residues. Germline V lookup: CDR1 MDHEN, CDR2 SYDVKM. CDR3 coding DNA: TGTGCCAGCAGTTCCCCCGGCCCCCAGGGCTATGGCTACACCTTC. It encodes CASSSPGPQGYGYTF.

The chain uses TRBV19 and TRBJ1-4, with 7 bases aligning to TRBD1. From germline, CDR1 is LNHDA and CDR2 SQIVND (reference sequence). The CDR3 is made up of 17 amino acids. J was trimmed by 4 bases and V by 6 bases; bases with no gene match: 14. The DNA for the CDR3 is TGTGCCAGTAGCCTTACGGGCAGGGGGTGGAATAATGAAAAACTGTTTTTT. Its translation: CASSLTGRGWNNEKLFF.

The chain combines TRBV6-1 with TRBJ2-2; 11 bases align to TRBD2. The CDR3 runs 14 residues. Germline-derived CDR1 and CDR2 are MNHNS and SASEGT. With V trimmed by 10 bases and J by 7 bases, 8 bases remained unmatched. In DNA, the CDR3 is TGTGCCACCTATAGCGGGAGGGGAGGCGGGGAGCTGTTTTTT. It translates to CATYSGRGGGELFF.

The chain joins TRBV6-5 to TRBJ2-2, with a weak D call TRBD2 (5 bases). The CDR3 is 13 amino acids. Germline V gives CDR1 MNHEY, CDR2 SVGAGI. V gave up 5 bases and J gave up 5 bases, with 9 bases separating them. Here the CDR3 reads CASSTTSTGELFF. The CDR3 DNA sequence: TGTGCCAGCAGTACCACTAGTACCGGGGAGCTGTTTTTT.

Details on this clone: Germline and junction disagree at one end, which may indicate a read error. V and J are TRBV19 and TRBJ2-3; 7 bases fit TRBD1. CDR1 and CDR2 from the germline V gene are LNHDA and SQIVND (reference sequence). There are 15 residues in the CDR3. The CDR3 nucleotides read TGTGCCAGTAGCTGGGACAGAGCTAGCACAGATAAGCAGTATTTT. This sequence encodes CASSWDRASTDKQYF.

V is TRBV6-5 and J is TRBJ1-2; the D gene is possibly TRBD1 (6 bases). Per germline, CDR1 MNHEY and CDR2 SVGAGI. Trimming took off 2 bases at V and 4 bases at J, with 14 bases between the two ends. The CDR3 contains 15 residues. Here the CDR3 reads CASSYRQDVFYGYTF. For the CDR3, the DNA is TGTGCCAGCAGTTACCGACAGGACGTATTCTATGGCTACACCTTC.

The chain combines TRBV14 with TRBJ1-2; a possible D gene is TRBD1 (6 bases). CDR1 SGHDN and CDR2 FVKESK come from the germline V gene. This CDR3 spans 14 amino acids. V was trimmed by 4 bases and J by 6 bases, leaving 15 bases between them. CDR3 protein: CASSLTRGGHGYTF. Here the CDR3 DNA reads TGTGCCAGCAGCCTAACCAGGGGTGGTCATGGCTACACCTTC.

The genes are TRBV6-6 and TRBJ2-7; 8 bases line up with TRBD2. V gave up 10 bases and J gave up 0 bases; unmatched junction bases: 8. The CDR3 covers 14 residues. Germline V gives CDR1 MNHNY, CDR2 SVGAGI (reference sequence). The CDR3 region is CATRPSGSSYEQYF. In nucleotides, the CDR3 is TGTGCCACCCGACCGAGCGGGAGCTCCTACGAGCAGTACTTC.

The rearrangement uses TRBV28 and TRBJ2-5; TRBD2 matches at 9 bases. The CDR3 runs 16 residues. After removal of 6 bases from V and 0 bases from J, the junction contained 8 bases not matched to a gene. The germline CDR1 and CDR2 sequences are MDHEN and SYDVKM. The CDR3 DNA reads as TGTGCCAGCAGCCCATGGGCTAGCGGGAACCAAGAGACCCAGTACTTC. Amino acids: CASSPWASGNQETQYF.